The 5 T cell receptor beta chains below were found in one sample sequenced in a study of blood T cells in healthy people across ages. A second 7 to 11 cycle PCR used barcoded and J-beta primers. TCRdb called the 5' RACE reads again in MiXCR, with one record for every CDR3 protein. This table holds 550,000 to 750,000 distinct CDR3 sequences, under 25% found once. Specimen: blood. The receptors derive from a man between 70 and 80 years old in good health.

V is TRBV6-5 and J is TRBJ2-5; TRBD2 matches at 7 bases. The J call may be faulty, since TRBJ2-7 better matches the DNA end. CDR3 length: 15 amino acids. Germline CDR1 and CDR2: MNHEY and SVGAGI. The DNA of the CDR3 is TGTGCCAGCAGTTACTCCGCTAGCGGCCCCTACGAGCAGTACTTC. This sequence encodes CASSYSASGPYEQYF.

There are a few counts of this clonotype. V is TRBV10-3 and J is TRBJ2-6, with D possibly matching TRBD2 (6 bases). This CDR3 is 16 amino acids long. In germline, CDR1 is ENHRY, CDR2 SYGVKD. V was cut by 0 bases and J by 3 bases, with 9 bases left in between. The CDR3 reads CAISESGGSGANVLTF. The CDR3 DNA sequence: TGTGCCATCAGTGAGTCGGGGGGTAGTGGGGCCAACGTCCTGACTTTC.

The chain joins TRBV7-2 to TRBJ2-1; 7 bases match TRBD2. There are 16 residues in the CDR3. The V and J ends lost 2 bases and 3 bases, in that order; junction bases with no gene match: 7. Germline V CDR1 and CDR2: SGHTA, FQGNSA. The CDR3 DNA sequence: TGTGCCAGCAGCTTACGTGGACTAGTACGCTACAATGAGCAGTTCTTC. It specifies CASSLRGLVRYNEQFF.

This clonotype was recorded at least ten times. The V and J genes are TRBV27 and TRBJ2-1, with TRBD2 as a possible D gene (5 bases). Trimming stripped 2 bases from V and 0 bases from J, with 11 bases between. The CDR3 runs to 16 residues. From germline, CDR1 is MNHEY and CDR2 SMNVEV (reference sequence). The CDR3 nucleotides read TGTGCCAGCAGTTTACGAGGGATTAGCTCCTACAATGAGCAGTTCTTC. It specifies CASSLRGISSYNEQFF.

The chain is built from TRBV3-1 and TRBJ2-5; D is undetermined. V was cut by 0 bases and J by 5 bases, with 16 bases left in between. The CDR3 is made up of 16 amino acids. In germline, CDR1 is LGHDT, CDR2 YNNKEL (reference sequence). For the CDR3, the DNA is TGTGCCAGCAGCCAAGATATCATAAAGGGCCGCGAGACCCAGTACTTC. Its protein is CASSQDIIKGRETQYF.